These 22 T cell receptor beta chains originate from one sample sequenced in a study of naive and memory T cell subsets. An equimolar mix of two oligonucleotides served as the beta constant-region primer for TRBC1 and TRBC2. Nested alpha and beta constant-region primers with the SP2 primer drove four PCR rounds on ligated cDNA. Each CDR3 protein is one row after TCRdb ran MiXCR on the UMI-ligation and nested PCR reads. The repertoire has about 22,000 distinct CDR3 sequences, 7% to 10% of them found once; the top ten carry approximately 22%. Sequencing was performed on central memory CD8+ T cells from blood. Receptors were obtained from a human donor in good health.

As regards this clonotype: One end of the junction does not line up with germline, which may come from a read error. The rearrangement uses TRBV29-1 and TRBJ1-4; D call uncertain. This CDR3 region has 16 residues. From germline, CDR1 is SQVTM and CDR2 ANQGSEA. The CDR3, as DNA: TGCAGCGTTCACTATACCAGACAAATCCGAGAGGAAAAACTGTTTTTC. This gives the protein CSVHYTRQIREEKLFF. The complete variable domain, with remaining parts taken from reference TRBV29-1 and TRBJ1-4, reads SAVISQKPSRDICQRGTSLTIQCQVDSQVTMMFWYRQQPGQSLTLIATANQGSEATYESGFVIDKFPISRPNLTFSTLTVSNMSPEDSSIYLCSVHYTRQIREEKLFFGSGTQLSVL.

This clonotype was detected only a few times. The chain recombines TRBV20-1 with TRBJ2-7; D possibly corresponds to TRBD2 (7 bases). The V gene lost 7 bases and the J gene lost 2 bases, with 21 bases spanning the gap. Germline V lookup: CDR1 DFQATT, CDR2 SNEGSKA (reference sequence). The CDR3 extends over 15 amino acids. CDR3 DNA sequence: TGCAGTGTTTACCAGGGGAGGGGGGAGACCTACGAGCAGTACTTC. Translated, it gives CSVYQGRGETYEQYF.

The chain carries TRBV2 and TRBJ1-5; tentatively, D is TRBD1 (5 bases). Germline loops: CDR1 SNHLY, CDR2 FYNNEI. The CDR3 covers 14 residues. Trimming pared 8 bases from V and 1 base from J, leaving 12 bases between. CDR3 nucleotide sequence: TGTGCCAGCGGCTCATGGGGGAGCAATCAGCCCCAGCATTTT. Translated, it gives CASGSWGSNQPQHF.

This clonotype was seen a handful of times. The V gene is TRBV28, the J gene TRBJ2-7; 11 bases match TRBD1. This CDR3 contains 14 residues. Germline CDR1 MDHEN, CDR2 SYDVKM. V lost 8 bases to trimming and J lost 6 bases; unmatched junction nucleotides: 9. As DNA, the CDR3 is TGTGCCAGCCAGGGGACAGGGGGTTCTGTCGAGCAGTACTTC. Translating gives CASQGTGGSVEQYF.

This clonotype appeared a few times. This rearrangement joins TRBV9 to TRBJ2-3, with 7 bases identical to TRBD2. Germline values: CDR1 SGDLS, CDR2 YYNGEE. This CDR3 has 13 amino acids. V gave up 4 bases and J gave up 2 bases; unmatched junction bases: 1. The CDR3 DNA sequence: TGTGCCAGCAGCCGGGGGGTCACAGATACGCAGTATTTT. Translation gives CASSRGVTDTQYF.

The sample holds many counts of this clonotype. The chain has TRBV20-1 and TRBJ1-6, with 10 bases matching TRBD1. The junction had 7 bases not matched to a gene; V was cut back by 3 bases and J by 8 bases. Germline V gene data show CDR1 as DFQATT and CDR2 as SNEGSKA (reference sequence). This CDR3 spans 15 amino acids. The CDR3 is CSASVGTGEYSPLHF. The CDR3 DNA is TGCAGTGCTAGTGTCGGGACAGGGGAATATTCACCCCTCCACTTT.

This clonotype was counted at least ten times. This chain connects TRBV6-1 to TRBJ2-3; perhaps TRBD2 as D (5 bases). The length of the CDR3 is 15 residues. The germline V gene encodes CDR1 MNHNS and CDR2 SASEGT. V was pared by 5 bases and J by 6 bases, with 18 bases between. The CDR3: CASSLNDPRVDTQYF. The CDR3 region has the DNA TGTGCCAGCAGTCTCAATGACCCGCGGGTGGATACGCAGTATTTT.

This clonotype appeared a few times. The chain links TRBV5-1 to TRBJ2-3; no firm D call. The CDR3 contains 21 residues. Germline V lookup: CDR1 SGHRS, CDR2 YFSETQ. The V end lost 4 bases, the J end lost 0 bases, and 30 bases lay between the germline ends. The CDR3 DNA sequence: TGCGCCAGCAGCCCCCGTCTGCCGAGATACCCTATCGGACGGAGCACAGATACGCAGTATTTT. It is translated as CASSPRLPRYPIGRSTDTQYF.

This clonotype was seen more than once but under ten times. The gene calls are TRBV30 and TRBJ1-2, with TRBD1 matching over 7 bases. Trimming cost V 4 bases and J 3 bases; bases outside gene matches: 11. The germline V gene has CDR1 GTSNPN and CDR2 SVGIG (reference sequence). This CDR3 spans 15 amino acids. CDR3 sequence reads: CAWISQRGPYYGYTF. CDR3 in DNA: TGTGCCTGGATCTCGCAGAGGGGGCCCTACTATGGCTACACCTTC.

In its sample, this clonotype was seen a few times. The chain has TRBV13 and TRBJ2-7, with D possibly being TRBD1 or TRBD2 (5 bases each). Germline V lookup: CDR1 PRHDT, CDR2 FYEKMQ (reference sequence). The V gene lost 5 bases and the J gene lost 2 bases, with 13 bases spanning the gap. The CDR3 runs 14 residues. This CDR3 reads CASSLGTRAYEQYF. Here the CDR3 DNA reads TGTGCCAGCAGCCTCGGGACCAGGGCCTACGAGCAGTACTTC.

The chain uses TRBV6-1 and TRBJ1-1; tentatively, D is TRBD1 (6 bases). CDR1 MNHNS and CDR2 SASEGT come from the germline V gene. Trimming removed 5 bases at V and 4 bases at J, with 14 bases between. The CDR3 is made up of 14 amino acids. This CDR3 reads CASSIVGGRTEAFF. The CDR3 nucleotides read TGTGCCAGCAGTATTGTCGGGGGCCGCACTGAAGCTTTCTTT.

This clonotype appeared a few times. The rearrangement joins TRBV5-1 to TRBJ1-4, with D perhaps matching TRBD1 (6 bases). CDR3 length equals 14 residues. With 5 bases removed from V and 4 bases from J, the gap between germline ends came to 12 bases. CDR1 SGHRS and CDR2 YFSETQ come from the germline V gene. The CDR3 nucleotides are TGCGCCAGCAGTCAAGGACAGATTAATGAAAAACTGTTTTTT. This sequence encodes CASSQGQINEKLFF.

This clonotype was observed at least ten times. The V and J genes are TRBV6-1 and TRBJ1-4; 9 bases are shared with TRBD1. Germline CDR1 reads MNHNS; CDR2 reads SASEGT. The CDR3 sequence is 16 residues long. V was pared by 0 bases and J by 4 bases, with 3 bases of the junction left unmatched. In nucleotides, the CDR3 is TGTGCCAGCAGTGAAGCCCCGGGACAGGGTAATGAAAAACTGTTTTTT. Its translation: CASSEAPGQGNEKLFF.

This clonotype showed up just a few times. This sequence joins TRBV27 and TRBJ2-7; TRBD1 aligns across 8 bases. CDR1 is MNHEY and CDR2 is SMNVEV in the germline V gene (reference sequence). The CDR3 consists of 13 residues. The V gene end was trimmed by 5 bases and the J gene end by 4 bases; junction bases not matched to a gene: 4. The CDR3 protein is CASSRTGPYEQYF. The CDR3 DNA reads TGTGCCAGCAGTCGGACAGGGCCTTACGAGCAGTACTTC.

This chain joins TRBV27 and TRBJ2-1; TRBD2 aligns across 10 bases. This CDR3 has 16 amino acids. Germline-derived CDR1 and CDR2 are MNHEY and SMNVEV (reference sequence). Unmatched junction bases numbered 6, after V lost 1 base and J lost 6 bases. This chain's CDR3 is CASSLWSGLASNEQFF. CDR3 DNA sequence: TGTGCCAGCAGTTTATGGTCGGGACTAGCGAGCAATGAGCAGTTCTTC.

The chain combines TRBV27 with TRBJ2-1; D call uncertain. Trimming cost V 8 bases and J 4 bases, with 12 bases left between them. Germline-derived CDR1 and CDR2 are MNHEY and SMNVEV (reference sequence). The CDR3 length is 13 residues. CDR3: CASSIGIYNEQFF. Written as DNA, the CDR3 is TGTGCCAGCTCAATAGGGATTTACAATGAGCAGTTCTTC.

The CDR3 DNA is TGTGCCAGCAGCTCGCCGGGGACCGAGAATGAGAGCTCCTACGAGCAGTACTTC. Translating it yields CASSSPGTENESSYEQYF. V and J are TRBV7-9 and TRBJ2-7; D may match TRBD1 or TRBD2 (5 bases each). V lost 4 bases and J 0 bases, leaving 22 bases between the germline ends. CDR3 length: 18 residues. Germline V gives CDR1 SEHNR, CDR2 FQNEAQ (reference sequence).

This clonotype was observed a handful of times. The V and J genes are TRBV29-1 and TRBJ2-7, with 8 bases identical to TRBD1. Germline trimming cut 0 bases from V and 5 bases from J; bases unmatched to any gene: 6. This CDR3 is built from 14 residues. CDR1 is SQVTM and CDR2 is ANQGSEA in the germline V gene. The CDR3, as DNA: TGCAGCGTTGAAGACTCGACAGGGGCCCACGAGCAGTACTTC. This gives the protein CSVEDSTGAHEQYF.

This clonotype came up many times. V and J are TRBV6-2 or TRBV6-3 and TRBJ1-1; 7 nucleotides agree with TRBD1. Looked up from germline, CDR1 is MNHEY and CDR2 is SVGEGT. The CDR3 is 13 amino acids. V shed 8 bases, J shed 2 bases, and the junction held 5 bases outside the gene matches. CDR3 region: CASVVGGNTEAFF. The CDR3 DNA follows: TGTGCCAGCGTAGTAGGGGGCAACACTGAAGCTTTCTTT.

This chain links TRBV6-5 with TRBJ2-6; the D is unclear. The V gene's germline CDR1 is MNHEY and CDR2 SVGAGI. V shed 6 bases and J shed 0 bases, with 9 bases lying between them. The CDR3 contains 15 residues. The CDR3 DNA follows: TGTGCCAGCAGCCAGGTACTCTCTGGGGCCAACGTCCTGACTTTC. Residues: CASSQVLSGANVLTF.

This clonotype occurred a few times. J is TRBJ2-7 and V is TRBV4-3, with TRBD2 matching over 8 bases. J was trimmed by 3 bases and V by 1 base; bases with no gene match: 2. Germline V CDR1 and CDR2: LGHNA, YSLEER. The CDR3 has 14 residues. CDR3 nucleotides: TGCGCCAGCAGCCAAGGACTAGCGCACTACGAGCAGTACTTC. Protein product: CASSQGLAHYEQYF.

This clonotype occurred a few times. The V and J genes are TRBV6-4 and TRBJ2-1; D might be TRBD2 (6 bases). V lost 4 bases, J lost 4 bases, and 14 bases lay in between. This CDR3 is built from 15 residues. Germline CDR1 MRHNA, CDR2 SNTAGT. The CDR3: CASSVGGGEYNEQFF. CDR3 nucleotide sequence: TGTGCCAGCAGTGTGGGGGGAGGCGAATACAATGAGCAGTTCTTC.